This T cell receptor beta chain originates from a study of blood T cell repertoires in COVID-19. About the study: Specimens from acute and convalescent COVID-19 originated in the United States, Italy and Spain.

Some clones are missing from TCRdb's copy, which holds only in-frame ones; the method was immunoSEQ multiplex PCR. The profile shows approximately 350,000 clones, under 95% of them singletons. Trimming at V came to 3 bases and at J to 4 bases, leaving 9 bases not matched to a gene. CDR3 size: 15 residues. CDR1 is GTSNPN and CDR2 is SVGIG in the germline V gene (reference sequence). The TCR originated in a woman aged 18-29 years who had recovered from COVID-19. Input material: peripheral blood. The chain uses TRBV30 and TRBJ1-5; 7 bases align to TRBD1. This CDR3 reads CAWSDRDSINQPQHF. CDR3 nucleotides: TGTGCCTGGAGCGACCGGGACAGCATAAATCAGCCCCAGCATTTT.